Sequencing of this T cell receptor (beta chain) was carried out in a study of beta chain features in type 1 diabetes. Germline assignment: CDR1 SGHNT and CDR2 YYREEE (reference sequence). The CDR3 is made up of 15 amino acids. Deletions cut 5 bases from V and 6 bases from J, with 20 bases between. Expressed TCRB transcripts got sequenced, as all isolated RNA was reverse transcribed. Generated by immunoSEQ multiplex PCR, the TCRdb table keeps only in-frame clones and is missing some. The sample yields 620,000 or so clones, 15% seen once. Sequenced input: naive CD4+ T cells from blood. The sequence derives from a man between 18 and 35 years old in good health. The gene calls are TRBV5-4 and TRBJ1-2; possibly TRBD1 for D (6 bases). CDR3 DNA: TGTGCCAGCAGGACACACAGGGATGGGCCCAATGGCTACACCTTC. Translated, it gives CASRTHRDGPNGYTF. The complete variable domain, with remaining parts taken from reference TRBV5-4 and TRBJ1-2, reads ETGVTQSPTHLIKTRGQQVTLRCSSQSGHNTVSWYQQALGQGPQFIFQYYREEENGRGNFPPRFSGLQFPNYSSELNVNALELDDSALYLCASRTHRDGPNGYTFGSGTRLTVV.